The present TCR beta chain was sequenced within a study of T-cell reconstitution after alpha-beta-depleted transplantation in children. Looked up from germline, CDR1 is SGHTA and CDR2 is FQGNSA. Between the trimmed V and J ends, which lost 4 bases and 1 base, there was a span of 10 bases. The CDR3 runs 14 residues. TCRbeta library construction was performed incorporating unique molecular identifiers. Each CDR3 protein gets one entry after TCRdb re-called the PCR reads with MiXCR. This sample carries hundreds of thousands of distinct CDR3 sequences, around 17% of them seen once, and the ten largest clones take 0.85% to 1.3%.

Sequencing was performed on PBMCs from the stem cell graft donor, taken from the stem cell graft. The origin of this receptor is a human donor who donated a stem cell graft to a child with acute myeloid leukemia. This chain joins TRBV7-2 and TRBJ1-1; D remains ambiguous. The CDR3, as DNA: TGTGCCAGCAGCTCGCCTCAGAAGAACACTGAAGCTTTCTTT. Residues: CASSSPQKNTEAFF.